These T cell receptor beta chains were read from a single sample in a study of shared clonotypes between healthy human individuals. Method: immunoSEQ multiplex PCR; TCRdb's copy keeps in-frame clones and lacks some. The table has approximately 2.3 million clones, approximately 95% seen once. The sequencing input was naive CD4+ T cells from PBMCs. The receptors derive from a young man in good health. Some clones in this sample may be carry-over from other donors' samples. The CDR3 runs from the conserved cysteine through the conserved F or W. D genes are given only for firm matches. Clone size is not always given. Where it is, it says once, few, many or a class for expanded clones.

J gene: TRBJ2-2; D gene: -; V gene: TRBV9; clone size: -; CDR3 protein: CASRPTNTGELFF; CDR3 DNA: TGTGCCAGCAGGCCCACGAACACCGGGGAGCTGTTTTTT
J gene: TRBJ2-1; D gene: -; V gene: TRBV7-9; clone size: -; CDR3 protein: CASSRNRPGKNEQFF; CDR3 DNA: TGTGCCAGCAGCCGCAACAGGCCGGGGAAAAATGAGCAGTTCTTC
J gene: TRBJ2-7; D gene: -; V gene: TRBV20-1; clone size: -; CDR3 protein: CSALDHYEQYF; CDR3 DNA: TGCAGTGCCCTGGACCACTACGAGCAGTACTTC
J gene: TRBJ2-2; D gene: TRBD1; V gene: TRBV5-1; clone size: once; CDR3 protein: CASSLRQGVTGELFF; CDR3 DNA: TGCGCCAGCAGCCTACGACAGGGCGTCACCGGGGAGCTGTTTTTT
J gene: TRBJ1-1; D gene: TRBD1; V gene: TRBV27; clone size: once; CDR3 protein: CASSGTGTGEGKAFF; CDR3 DNA: TGTGCCAGCAGTGGTACCGGGACAGGGGAGGGGAAAGCTTTCTTT
J gene: TRBJ2-7; D gene: TRBD1; V gene: TRBV2; clone size: -; CDR3 protein: CASSAQGQGYEQYF; CDR3 DNA: TGTGCCAGCAGTGCACAGGGACAGGGATACGAGCAGTACTTC
J gene: TRBJ1-2; D gene: TRBD1; V gene: TRBV28; clone size: -; CDR3 protein: CASSSDRGPANYGYTF; CDR3 DNA: TGTGCCAGCAGTTCGGACAGGGGTCCCGCAAACTATGGCTACACCTTC
J gene: TRBJ1-5; D gene: -; V gene: TRBV2; clone size: -; CDR3 protein: CASNLGQGQPQHF; CDR3 DNA: TGTGCCAGCAACTTAGGGCAGGGCCAGCCCCAGCATTTT
J gene: TRBJ2-5; D gene: -; V gene: TRBV4-1; clone size: -; CDR3 protein: CASSQAEGRGQETQYF; CDR3 DNA: TGCGCCAGCAGCCAAGCCGAGGGTAGGGGCCAAGAGACCCAGTACTTC
J gene: TRBJ2-3; D gene: TRBD1; V gene: TRBV5-8; clone size: -; CDR3 protein: CASSLRTGRPDTQYF; CDR3 DNA: TGTGCCAGCAGCTTGAGGACAGGGCGGCCAGATACGCAGTATTTT
J gene: TRBJ2-1; D gene: -; V gene: TRBV5-4; clone size: -; CDR3 protein: CASSGRDFYNEQFF; CDR3 DNA: TGTGCCAGCAGCGGCCGGGACTTCTACAATGAGCAGTTCTTC
J gene: TRBJ1-1; D gene: -; V gene: TRBV28; clone size: -; CDR3 protein: CASSPLLRTAFF; CDR3 DNA: TGTGCCAGCAGTCCACTCCTCCGGACTGCTTTCTTT
J gene: TRBJ1-4; D gene: -; V gene: TRBV5-5; clone size: -; CDR3 protein: CASSLTIATNEKLFF; CDR3 DNA: TGTGCCAGCAGCTTAACGATTGCAACTAATGAAAAACTGTTTTTT
J gene: TRBJ2-6; D gene: TRBD1; V gene: TRBV18; clone size: -; CDR3 protein: CASSPGQGSTGANVLTF; CDR3 DNA: TGTGCCAGCTCACCAGGACAGGGGAGCACTGGGGCCAACGTCCTGACTTTC
J gene: TRBJ1-5; D gene: -; V gene: TRBV7-2; clone size: -; CDR3 protein: CASSLGGANQPQHF; CDR3 DNA: TGTGCCAGCAGCTTAGGAGGGGCCAATCAGCCCCAGCATTTT
J gene: TRBJ2-2; D gene: TRBD2; V gene: TRBV30; clone size: -; CDR3 protein: CACGGDLNTGELFF; CDR3 DNA: TGTGCCTGCGGGGGGGATTTGAACACCGGGGAGCTGTTTTTT
J gene: TRBJ2-3; D gene: -; V gene: TRBV9; clone size: -; CDR3 protein: CASTTLLGGSSTDTQYF; CDR3 DNA: TGTGCCAGCACTACACTCCTCGGAGGGAGCAGCACAGATACGCAGTATTTT
J gene: TRBJ2-3; D gene: -; V gene: TRBV28; clone size: -; CDR3 protein: CASSPNGGGQDLADTQYF; CDR3 DNA: TGTGCCAGCAGCCCCAATGGGGGAGGCCAGGATTTGGCAGATACGCAGTATTTT
J gene: TRBJ1-1; D gene: -; V gene: TRBV9; clone size: -; CDR3 protein: CASSPGVGVGNTEAFF; CDR3 DNA: TGTGCCAGCAGCCCAGGGGTAGGGGTGGGGAACACTGAAGCTTTCTTT
J gene: TRBJ1-1; D gene: -; V gene: TRBV5-1; clone size: -; CDR3 protein: CASSPEGLSTEAFF; CDR3 DNA: TGCGCCAGCAGCCCGGAGGGACTTAGCACTGAAGCTTTCTTT
J gene: TRBJ2-5; D gene: -; V gene: TRBV19; clone size: -; CDR3 protein: CASRQRDSGRQETQYF; CDR3 DNA: TGTGCCAGTAGGCAACGGGACAGCGGGCGGCAAGAGACCCAGTACTTC
J gene: TRBJ2-7; D gene: -; V gene: TRBV29-1; clone size: -; CDR3 protein: CSAGDTSIYEQYF; CDR3 DNA: TGCAGCGCGGGGGACACCTCAATCTACGAGCAGTACTTC
J gene: TRBJ2-3; D gene: TRBD2; V gene: TRBV5-6; clone size: -; CDR3 protein: CASSFDRAGGGTDTQYF; CDR3 DNA: TGTGCCAGCAGCTTCGACAGAGCGGGAGGGGGAACAGATACGCAGTATTTT
J gene: TRBJ2-5; D gene: TRBD1; V gene: TRBV5-1; clone size: -; CDR3 protein: CASSFPPTGVGETQYF; CDR3 DNA: TGCGCCAGCAGCTTCCCCCCGACAGGGGTGGGAGAGACCCAGTACTTC
J gene: TRBJ2-4; D gene: TRBD2; V gene: TRBV5-1; clone size: -; CDR3 protein: CASSDGTSPNIQYF; CDR3 DNA: TGCGCCAGCAGCGACGGGACTAGTCCCAACATTCAGTACTTC
J gene: TRBJ1-1; D gene: -; V gene: TRBV28; clone size: -; CDR3 protein: CASRRPGRAEAFF; CDR3 DNA: TGTGCCAGCAGGAGACCGGGGAGGGCTGAAGCTTTCTTT
J gene: TRBJ1-5; D gene: -; V gene: TRBV6-5; clone size: few; CDR3 protein: CASRRTTNQPQHF; CDR3 DNA: TGTGCCAGCAGAAGGACCACCAATCAGCCCCAGCATTTT
J gene: TRBJ2-7; D gene: -; V gene: TRBV11-2; clone size: -; CDR3 protein: CASSLGEQYF; CDR3 DNA: TGTGCCAGCAGCCTGGGGGAGCAGTACTTC
J gene: TRBJ2-1; D gene: -; V gene: TRBV6-5; clone size: -; CDR3 protein: CASSRIPSYNEQFF; CDR3 DNA: TGTGCCAGCAGTCGGATCCCCTCCTACAATGAGCAGTTCTTC
J gene: TRBJ1-2; D gene: TRBD1; V gene: TRBV7-2; clone size: once; CDR3 protein: CASSLATGNYGYTF; CDR3 DNA: TGTGCCAGCAGCTTAGCGACAGGGAACTATGGCTACACCTTC
J gene: TRBJ2-7; D gene: TRBD1; V gene: TRBV7-3; clone size: -; CDR3 protein: CASSLVGTGVIHEQYF; CDR3 DNA: TGTGCCAGCAGCTTAGTCGGGACAGGGGTCATCCACGAGCAGTACTTC
J gene: TRBJ2-7; D gene: TRBD1; V gene: TRBV29-1; clone size: -; CDR3 protein: CSAGQGSYEQYF; CDR3 DNA: TGCAGCGCCGGACAGGGGTCCTACGAGCAGTACTTC
J gene: TRBJ2-3; D gene: TRBD2; V gene: TRBV15; clone size: -; CDR3 protein: CATSRTRAGAWSDTQYF; CDR3 DNA: TGTGCCACCAGCAGAACGCGAGCGGGAGCTTGGTCAGATACGCAGTATTTT
J gene: TRBJ2-7; D gene: -; V gene: TRBV5-1; clone size: -; CDR3 protein: CASSLMVRANYEQYF; CDR3 DNA: TGCGCCAGCAGCCTAATGGTCAGGGCAAACTACGAGCAGTACTTC
J gene: TRBJ2-2; D gene: -; V gene: TRBV5-8; clone size: -; CDR3 protein: CASSLGQGFTGELFF; CDR3 DNA: TGTGCCAGCAGCTTGGGGCAGGGGTTTACCGGGGAGCTGTTTTTT
J gene: TRBJ2-7; D gene: TRBD1; V gene: TRBV15; clone size: -; CDR3 protein: CATSRREGAISYEQYF; CDR3 DNA: TGTGCCACCAGCAGACGTGAGGGGGCTATCTCCTACGAGCAGTACTTC
J gene: TRBJ2-3; D gene: -; V gene: TRBV20-1; clone size: -; CDR3 protein: CSAAADTQYF; CDR3 DNA: TGCAGTGCCGCCGCCGATACGCAGTATTTT
J gene: TRBJ1-2; D gene: -; V gene: TRBV9; clone size: -; CDR3 protein: CASSAKTLNYGYTF; CDR3 DNA: TGTGCCAGCAGCGCCAAGACACTTAACTATGGCTACACCTTC
J gene: TRBJ2-5; D gene: -; V gene: TRBV11-2; clone size: -; CDR3 protein: CASSLPVRGAAQYF; CDR3 DNA: TGTGCCAGCAGCTTGCCGGTCCGGGGGGCGGCCCAGTACTTC
J gene: TRBJ2-3; D gene: -; V gene: TRBV10-2; clone size: -; CDR3 protein: CASSEVGKGFASTDTQYF; CDR3 DNA: TGCGCCAGCAGTGAAGTCGGAAAGGGATTTGCTAGCACAGATACGCAGTATTTT
J gene: TRBJ1-3; D gene: -; V gene: TRBV6-1; clone size: -; CDR3 protein: CASSDGTGLGGIYF; CDR3 DNA: TGTGCCAGCAGTGATGGGACGGGCCTCGGAGGCATATATTTT
J gene: TRBJ2-2; D gene: -; V gene: TRBV11-2; clone size: once; CDR3 protein: CASSSYGGELFF; CDR3 DNA: TGTGCCAGCAGCTCCTACGGCGGGGAGCTGTTTTTT
J gene: TRBJ1-2; D gene: -; V gene: TRBV30; clone size: -; CDR3 protein: CAWSVGDSLGYTF; CDR3 DNA: TGTGCCTGGAGTGTCGGGGACTCCCTCGGCTACACCTTC
J gene: TRBJ2-2; D gene: TRBD2; V gene: TRBV5-1; clone size: -; CDR3 protein: CASNPLSGRTPGELFF; CDR3 DNA: TGCGCCAGCAACCCTCTTAGCGGGAGGACCCCCGGGGAGCTGTTTTTT
J gene: TRBJ2-1; D gene: TRBD2; V gene: TRBV10-1; clone size: -; CDR3 protein: CASSEVLAGGRSEQFF; CDR3 DNA: TGCGCCAGCAGTGAGGTACTAGCGGGAGGTCGATCCGAGCAGTTCTTC